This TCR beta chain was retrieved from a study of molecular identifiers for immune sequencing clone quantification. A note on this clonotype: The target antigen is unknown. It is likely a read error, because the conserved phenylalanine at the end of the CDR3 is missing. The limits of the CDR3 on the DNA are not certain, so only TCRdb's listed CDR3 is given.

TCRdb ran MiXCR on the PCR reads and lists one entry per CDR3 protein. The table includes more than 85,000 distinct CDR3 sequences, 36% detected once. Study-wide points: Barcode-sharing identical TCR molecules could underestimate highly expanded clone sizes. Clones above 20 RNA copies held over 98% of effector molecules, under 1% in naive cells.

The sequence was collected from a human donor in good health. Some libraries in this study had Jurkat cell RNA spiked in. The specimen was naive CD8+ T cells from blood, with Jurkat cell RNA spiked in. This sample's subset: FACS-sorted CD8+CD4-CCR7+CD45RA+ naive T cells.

This CDR3 reads CASTTYPGGGPARY. The chain couples TRBV28 to TRBJ2-4; TRBD1, as called in the table, went unchecked against the DNA. The length of the CDR3 is 14 amino acids, counting both ends. CDR1 is MDHEN and CDR2 is SYDVKM in the germline V gene.